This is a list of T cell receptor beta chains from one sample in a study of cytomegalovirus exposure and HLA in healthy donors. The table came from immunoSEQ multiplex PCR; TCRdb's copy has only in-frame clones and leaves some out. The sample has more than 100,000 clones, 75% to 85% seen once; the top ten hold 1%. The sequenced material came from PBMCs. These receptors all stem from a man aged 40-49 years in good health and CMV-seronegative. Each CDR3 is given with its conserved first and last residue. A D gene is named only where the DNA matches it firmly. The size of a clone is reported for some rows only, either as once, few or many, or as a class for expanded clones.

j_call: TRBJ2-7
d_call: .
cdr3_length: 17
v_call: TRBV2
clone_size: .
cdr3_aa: CASSESRALLAAYEQYF
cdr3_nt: TGTGCCAGCAGTGAGTCCCGGGCCCTCCTAGCTGCTTACGAGCAGTACTTC

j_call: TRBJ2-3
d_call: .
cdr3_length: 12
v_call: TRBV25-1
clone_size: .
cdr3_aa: CASSERGDTQYF
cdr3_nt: TGTGCCAGCAGTGAAAGGGGAGATACGCAGTATTTT

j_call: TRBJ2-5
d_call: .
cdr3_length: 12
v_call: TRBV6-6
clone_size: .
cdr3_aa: CASSSTQGTKYF
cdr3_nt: TGTGCCAGCAGTTCCACTCAGGGAACAAAGTACTTC

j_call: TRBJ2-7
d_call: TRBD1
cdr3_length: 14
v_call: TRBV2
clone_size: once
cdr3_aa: CASSEVRTGVEQYF
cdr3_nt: TGTGCCAGCAGTGAGGTCAGGACAGGGGTCGAGCAGTACTTC

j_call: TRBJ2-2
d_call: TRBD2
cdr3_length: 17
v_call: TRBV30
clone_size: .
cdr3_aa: CAWRKLAGAANTGELFF
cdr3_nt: TGTGCCTGGAGGAAACTAGCGGGAGCCGCGAACACCGGGGAGCTGTTTTTT

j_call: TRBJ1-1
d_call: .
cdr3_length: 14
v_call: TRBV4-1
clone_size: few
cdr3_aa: CASSQGTLNTEAFF
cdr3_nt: TGCGCCAGCAGCCAAGGGACTCTGAACACTGAAGCTTTCTTT

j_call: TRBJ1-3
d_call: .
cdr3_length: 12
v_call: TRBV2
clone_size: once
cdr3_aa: CASTPPGDTIYF
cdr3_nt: TGTGCCAGCACCCCCCCCGGGGACACCATATATTTT

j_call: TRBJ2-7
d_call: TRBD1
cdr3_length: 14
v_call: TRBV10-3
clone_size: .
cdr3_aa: CAISDRGSSYEQYF
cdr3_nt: TGTGCCATCAGTGACAGGGGGAGCTCCTACGAGCAGTACTTC

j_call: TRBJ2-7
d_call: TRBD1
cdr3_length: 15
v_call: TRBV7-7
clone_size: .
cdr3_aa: CASSLGRDRAYEQYF
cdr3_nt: TGTGCCAGCAGCTTGGGCCGGGACAGGGCCTACGAGCAGTACTTC

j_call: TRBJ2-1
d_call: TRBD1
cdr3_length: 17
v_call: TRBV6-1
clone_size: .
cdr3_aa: CASSAGQTGDTYNEQFF
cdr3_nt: TGTGCCAGCAGTGCAGGACAGACAGGGGATACCTACAATGAGCAGTTCTTC

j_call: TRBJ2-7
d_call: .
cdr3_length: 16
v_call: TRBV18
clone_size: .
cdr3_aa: CASSSTVLATTYEQYF
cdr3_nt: TGTGCCAGCTCAAGCACAGTCTTGGCGACCACCTACGAGCAGTACTTC

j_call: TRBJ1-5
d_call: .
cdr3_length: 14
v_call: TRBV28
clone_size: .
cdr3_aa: CASSWAAFNQPQHF
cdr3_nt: TGTGCCAGCAGCTGGGCAGCTTTCAATCAGCCCCAGCATTTT

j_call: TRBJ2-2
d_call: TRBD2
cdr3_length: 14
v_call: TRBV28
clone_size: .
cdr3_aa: CASSVLAGAGELFF
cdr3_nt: TGTGCCAGCAGTGTCCTAGCGGGAGCCGGGGAGCTGTTTTTT

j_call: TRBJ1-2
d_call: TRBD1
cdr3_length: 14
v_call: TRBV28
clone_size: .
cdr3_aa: CASSPPGGAKSYTF
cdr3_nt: TGTGCCAGCAGTCCCCCAGGGGGCGCCAAGAGCTACACCTTC

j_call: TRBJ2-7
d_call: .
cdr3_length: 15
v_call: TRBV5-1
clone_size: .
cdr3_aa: CASSFQPGSGYEQYF
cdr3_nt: TGCGCCAGCAGCTTTCAACCAGGGTCGGGCTACGAGCAGTACTTC

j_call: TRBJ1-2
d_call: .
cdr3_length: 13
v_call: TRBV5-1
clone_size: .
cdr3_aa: CASSPTGPYGYTF
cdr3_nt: TGCGCCAGCAGCCCGACAGGCCCTTATGGCTACACCTTC

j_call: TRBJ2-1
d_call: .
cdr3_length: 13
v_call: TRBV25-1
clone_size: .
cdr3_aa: CASSDGNVDEQFF
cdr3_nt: TGTGCCAGCAGTGACGGGAATGTAGATGAGCAGTTCTTC

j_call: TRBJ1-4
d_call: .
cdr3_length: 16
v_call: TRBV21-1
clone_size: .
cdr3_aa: CASSKEGRGAGEKLFF
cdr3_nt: TGTGCCAGCAGCAAAGAAGGCCGGGGGGCTGGGGAAAAACTGTTTTTT

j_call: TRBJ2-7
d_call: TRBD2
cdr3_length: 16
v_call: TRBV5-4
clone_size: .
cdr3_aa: CASSSIMTSGSYEQYF
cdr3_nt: TGTGCCAGCAGCTCCATAATGACTAGCGGTTCCTACGAGCAGTACTTC

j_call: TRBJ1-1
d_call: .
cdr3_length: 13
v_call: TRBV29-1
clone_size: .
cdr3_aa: CSVEIQVGTEAFF
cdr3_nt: TGCAGCGTTGAAATACAGGTTGGAACTGAAGCTTTCTTT

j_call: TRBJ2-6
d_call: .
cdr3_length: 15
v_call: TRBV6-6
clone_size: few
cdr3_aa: CASSTRQSGANVLTF
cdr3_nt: TGTGCCAGCAGTACAAGACAGTCTGGGGCCAACGTCCTGACTTTC

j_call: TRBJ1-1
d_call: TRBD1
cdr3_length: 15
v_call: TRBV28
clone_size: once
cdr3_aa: CASTPGQAGNTEAFF
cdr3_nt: TGTGCCAGCACACCCGGACAGGCCGGGAACACTGAAGCTTTCTTT

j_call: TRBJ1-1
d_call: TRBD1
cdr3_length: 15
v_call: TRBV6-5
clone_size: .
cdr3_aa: CASSSMTGENTEAFF
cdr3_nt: TGTGCCAGCAGTTCGATGACAGGGGAGAACACTGAAGCTTTCTTT

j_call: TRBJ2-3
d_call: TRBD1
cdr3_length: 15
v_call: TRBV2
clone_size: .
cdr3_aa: CASSEGTGEADTQYF
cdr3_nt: TGTGCCAGCAGTGAAGGGACAGGGGAGGCAGATACGCAGTATTTT

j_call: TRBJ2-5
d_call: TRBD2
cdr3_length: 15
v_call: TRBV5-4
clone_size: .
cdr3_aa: CASSFAVGGGETQYF
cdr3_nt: TGTGCCAGCAGCTTCGCCGTTGGGGGGGGAGAGACCCAGTACTTC

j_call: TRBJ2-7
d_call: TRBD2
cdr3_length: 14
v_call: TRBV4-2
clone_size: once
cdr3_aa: CASSQGTSAYEQYF
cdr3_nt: TGTGCCAGCAGCCAAGGGACTAGCGCCTACGAGCAGTACTTC

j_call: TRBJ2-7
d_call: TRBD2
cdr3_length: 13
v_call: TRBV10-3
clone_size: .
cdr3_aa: CAITPSGSSEQYF
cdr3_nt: TGTGCCATCACTCCTAGCGGGAGTTCCGAGCAGTACTTC

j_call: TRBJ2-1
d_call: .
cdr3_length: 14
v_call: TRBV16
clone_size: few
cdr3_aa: CASSQRGQDNEQFF
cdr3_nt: TGTGCCAGCAGCCAAAGAGGGCAGGACAATGAGCAGTTCTTC

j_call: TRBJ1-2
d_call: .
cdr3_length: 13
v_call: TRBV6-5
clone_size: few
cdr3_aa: CASTSSGADGYTF
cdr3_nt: TGTGCCAGTACCTCTAGCGGGGCGGATGGCTACACCTTC

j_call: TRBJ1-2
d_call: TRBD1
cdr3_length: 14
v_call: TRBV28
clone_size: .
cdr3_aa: CASSPRQGAYGYTF
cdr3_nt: TGTGCCAGCAGCCCCAGACAGGGGGCCTATGGCTACACCTTC

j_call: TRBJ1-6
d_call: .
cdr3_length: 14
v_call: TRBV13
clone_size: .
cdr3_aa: CASATGTWRTPLHF
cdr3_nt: TGTGCCAGCGCAACAGGGACCTGGCGGACACCCCTCCACTTT

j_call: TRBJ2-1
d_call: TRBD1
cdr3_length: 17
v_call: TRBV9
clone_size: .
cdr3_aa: CASSVGRVGTGVNEQFF
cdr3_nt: TGTGCCAGCAGCGTAGGGCGGGTGGGGACAGGGGTTAATGAGCAGTTCTTC

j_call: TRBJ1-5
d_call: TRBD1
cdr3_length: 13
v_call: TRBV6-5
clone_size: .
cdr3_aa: CASSRQGGQPQHF
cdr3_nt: TGTGCCAGCAGTCGGCAGGGGGGACAGCCCCAGCATTTT

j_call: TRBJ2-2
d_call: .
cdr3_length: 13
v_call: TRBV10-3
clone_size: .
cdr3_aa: CAISEVEGGELFF
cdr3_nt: TGTGCCATCAGTGAGGTGGAGGGCGGGGAGCTGTTTTTT

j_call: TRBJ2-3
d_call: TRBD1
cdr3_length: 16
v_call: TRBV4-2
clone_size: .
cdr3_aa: CASSQPTGASTDTQYF
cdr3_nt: TGTGCCAGCAGCCAACCGACAGGGGCTAGCACAGATACGCAGTATTTT

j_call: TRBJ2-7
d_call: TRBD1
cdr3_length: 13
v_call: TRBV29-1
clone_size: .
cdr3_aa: CSASGTGQNEQYF
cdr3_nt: TGCAGCGCCTCCGGGACAGGGCAGAACGAGCAGTACTTC

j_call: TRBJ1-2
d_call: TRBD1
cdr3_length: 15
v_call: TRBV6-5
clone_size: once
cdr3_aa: CASSYQGQTLYGYTF
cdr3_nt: TGTGCCAGCAGTTACCAGGGACAGACCCTCTATGGCTACACCTTC